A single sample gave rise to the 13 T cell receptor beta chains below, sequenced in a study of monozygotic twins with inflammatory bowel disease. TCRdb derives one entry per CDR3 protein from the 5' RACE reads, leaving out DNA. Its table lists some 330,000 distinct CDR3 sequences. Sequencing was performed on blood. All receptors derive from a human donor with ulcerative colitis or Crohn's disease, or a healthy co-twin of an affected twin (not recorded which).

The CDR3 loop reads CAIGEDPFTDTQYF. The rearrangement joins TRBV12-3 or TRBV12-4 to TRBJ2-3; the TCRdb call, TRBD2, lacks DNA for checking. The CDR3 extends over 14 amino acids.

The CDR3 sequence is CAWSTGSSGNTIYF. This sequence joins TRBV30 and TRBJ1-3. Germline V gene lookup returns CDR1 GTSNPN and CDR2 SVGIG (reference sequence). The CDR3 length is 14 residues. Together with reference TRBV30 and TRBJ1-3, the CDR3 gives the full variable domain: SQTIHQWPATLVQPVGSPLSLECTVEGTSNPNLYWYRQAAGRGLQLLFYSVGIGQISSEVPQNLSASRPQDRQFILSSKKLLLSDSGFYLCAWSTGSSGNTIYFGEGSWLTVV.

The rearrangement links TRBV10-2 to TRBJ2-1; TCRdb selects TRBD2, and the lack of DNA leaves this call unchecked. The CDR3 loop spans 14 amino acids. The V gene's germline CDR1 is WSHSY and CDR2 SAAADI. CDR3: CASRDSGRANEQFF.

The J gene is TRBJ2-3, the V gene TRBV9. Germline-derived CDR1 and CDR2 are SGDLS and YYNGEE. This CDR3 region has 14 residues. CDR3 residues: CASSDGLATDTQYF.

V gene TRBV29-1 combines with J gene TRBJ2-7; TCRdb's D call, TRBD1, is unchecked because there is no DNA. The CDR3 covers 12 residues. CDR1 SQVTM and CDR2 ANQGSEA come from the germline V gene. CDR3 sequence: CSVLRDPYEQYF.

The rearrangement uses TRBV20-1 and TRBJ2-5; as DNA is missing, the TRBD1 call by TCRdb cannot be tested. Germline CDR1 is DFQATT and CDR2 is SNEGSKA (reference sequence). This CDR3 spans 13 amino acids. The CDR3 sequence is CSAVTPLEETQYF.

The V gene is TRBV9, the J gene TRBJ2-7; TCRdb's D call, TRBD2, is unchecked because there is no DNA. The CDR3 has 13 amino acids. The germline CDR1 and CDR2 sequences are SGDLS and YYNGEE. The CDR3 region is CASSVGGLHEQYF.

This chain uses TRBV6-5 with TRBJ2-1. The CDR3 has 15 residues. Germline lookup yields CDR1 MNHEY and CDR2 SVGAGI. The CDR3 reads CASSSRYSPYNEQFF.

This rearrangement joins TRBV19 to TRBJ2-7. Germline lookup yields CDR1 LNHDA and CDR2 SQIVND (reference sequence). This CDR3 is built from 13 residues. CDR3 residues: CASSIKGNYEQYF.

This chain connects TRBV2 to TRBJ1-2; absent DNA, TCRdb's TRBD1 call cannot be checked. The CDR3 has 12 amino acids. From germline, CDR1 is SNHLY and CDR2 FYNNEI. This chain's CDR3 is CAGVRGLSGYTF. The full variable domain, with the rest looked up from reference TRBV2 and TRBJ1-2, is EPEVTQTPSHQVTQMGQEVILRCVPISNHLYFYWYRQILGQKVEFLVSFYNNEISEKSEIFDDQFSVERPDGSNFTLKIRSTKLEDSAMYFCAGVRGLSGYTFGSGTRLTVV.

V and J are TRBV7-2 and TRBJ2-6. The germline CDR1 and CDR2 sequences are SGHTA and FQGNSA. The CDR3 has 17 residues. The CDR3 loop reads CASSAYGSSSGANVLTF.

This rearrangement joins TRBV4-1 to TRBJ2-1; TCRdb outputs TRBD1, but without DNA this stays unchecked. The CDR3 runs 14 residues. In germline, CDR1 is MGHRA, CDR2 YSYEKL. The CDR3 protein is CASSQVNRETEQFF.

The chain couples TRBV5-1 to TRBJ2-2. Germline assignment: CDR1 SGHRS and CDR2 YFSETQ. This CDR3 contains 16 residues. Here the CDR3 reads CASSLDPSASSGELFF.